This T cell receptor beta chain appears in the sequencing data of a study of radiation and T cells in renal cell carcinoma. Overall study context: Nephrectomy followed 15 Gy stereotactic body radiation by 4 weeks.

Profiled with immunoSEQ multiplex PCR; TCRdb holds only in-frame clones, not every one. The sample yields 70,000 to 100,000 clones, over 65% seen once. Turning to this clone: Its antigen is not known.

Regarding time point: baseline pretreatment blood. Described treatment: 15 Gy SBRT to primary tumor, nephrectomy 4 weeks later. Germline assignment: CDR1 SGHRS and CDR2 YFSETQ. The CDR3 loop spans 16 amino acids. The ends were cut back, 0 bases at V and 5 bases at J, with 17 bases in the middle. General observations from the study: No pretreatment tumor biopsies were available for baseline clonotypes.

This sequence joins TRBV5-1 and TRBJ1-1; a possible D gene is TRBD1 (5 bases). The sample here was blood, taken from a patient whose treatment included radiotherapy and nephrectomy. This TCR was recovered from a man aged 55 to 69 with renal cell carcinoma. Written as DNA, the CDR3 is TGCGCCAGCAGCTTGGGTGCGGGCAGGGTGGGGACTGAAGCTTTCTTT. As protein: CASSLGAGRVGTEAFF.